Listed below are T cell receptor beta chains from one sample, sequenced in a study of blood T cell repertoires in COVID-19. Repertoires were generated with immunoSEQ multiplex PCR, while TCRdb's copy carries only in-frame clones and drops some. The repertoire holds around 150,000 clones, with roughly 84% as singletons. The sample taken for sequencing was peripheral blood. These receptors were taken from a man aged 25-45 years with COVID-19, enrolled during active disease. Each CDR3 is given without its conserved first and last residue. Each record gives: clone size, J gene, V gene, CDR3 protein. Size is stated for part of the rows, as once, few or many counts, or as a class when the clone is expanded.

>.|TRBJ1-1|TRBV24-1
ATSDLQGAEAF
>.|TRBJ2-7|TRBV9
ASSPQLNSYEQY
>.|TRBJ2-2|TRBV28
ASSLRQGAGNTGELF
>.|TRBJ2-2|TRBV9
ASSVDVGGVSGELF
>.|TRBJ2-2|TRBV10-1
ASSGKDREDTGELF
>.|TRBJ2-3|TRBV24-1
ATSELAGAQY
>.|TRBJ2-1|TRBV30
AWRQGALVYNEQF
>.|TRBJ2-7|TRBV4-1
ASSEAYEQY
>.|TRBJ2-5|TRBV7-9
ASSARQGWRETQY
>.|TRBJ2-1|TRBV18
ASSRDRIYNEQF
>.|TRBJ1-6|TRBV13
ASSLTPRGDSPLH
>.|TRBJ1-6|TRBV30
AWSANRGSPLH
>.|TRBJ2-2|TRBV7-6
ASSLALRAGANTGELF
>.|TRBJ2-7|TRBV18
ASSPPPRDTVFYEQY
>.|TRBJ2-3|TRBV10-2
ATGTSGDTQY
>.|TRBJ1-1|TRBV18
ASSPQQGADTEAF
>once|TRBJ2-5|TRBV3-1/TRBV3-2
ASSPFRDLQETQY
>.|TRBJ2-2|TRBV29-1
SVRDRANTGELF
>once|TRBJ1-2|TRBV6-2/TRBV6-3
ASSDQVYGYT
>.|TRBJ2-1|TRBV6-2/TRBV6-3
ASSQSGLAYNEQF
>.|TRBJ2-7|TRBV28
ASSFRQGADEQY
>.|TRBJ2-7|TRBV19
ASSISVGFEQY
>.|TRBJ2-5|TRBV5-4
ASSVDSHPQETQY
>.|TRBJ1-2|TRBV18
ASSLGQGYGYT
>.|TRBJ1-1|TRBV11-3
ASSLTRGGTEAF
>.|TRBJ2-1|TRBV28
ASSLDKQKWDNEQF
>.|TRBJ1-6|TRBV30
ALGRSSYNSPLH
>.|TRBJ1-1|TRBV7-8
ASSPNRWTGRDTEAF
>.|TRBJ2-7|TRBV6-5
ASRLADGLGYEQY
>once|TRBJ2-7|TRBV6-2/TRBV6-3
ASSDHPSSFSYEQY
>.|TRBJ2-1|TRBV30
AWSGGTSGSVWEQF
>.|TRBJ2-1|TRBV6-5
ASSSAGAYNEQF
>.|TRBJ2-7|TRBV10-2
ASREPGQIYEQY
>.|TRBJ2-3|TRBV6-2/TRBV6-3
ASRPSGSRIDTQY
>.|TRBJ2-1|TRBV7-9
ASTSNFAYNEQF
>once|TRBJ1-5|TRBV28
ASFQTGPAQPQH
>.|TRBJ1-2|TRBV12-3/TRBV12-4
ASSPGGSYGYT
>.|TRBJ1-1|TRBV15
ATSRERGMNTEAF
>.|TRBJ2-7|TRBV27
ASSRPARTRQSYEQY
>few|TRBJ2-5|TRBV6-2/TRBV6-3
ASSPRSGSTRETQY
>few|TRBJ1-3|TRBV19
ASRTGAPGNTIY
>.|TRBJ2-1|TRBV27
ASSWSQGDSSYNEQF
>once|TRBJ2-7|TRBV15
ATSRDTPGLAS
>.|TRBJ2-2|TRBV2
ASSPGTHQAGELF
>.|TRBJ2-5|TRBV19
ATGTGQETQY
>once|TRBJ2-5|TRBV28
ASSFRDSRETQY
>.|TRBJ2-3|TRBV19
ASSIGAGPVNTQY
>.|TRBJ2-5|TRBV6-6
ASIYGGGPETQY
>.|TRBJ2-1|TRBV10-3
AIRLLGTNNEQF